Shown below are 31 T cell receptor beta chains from a single sample sequenced in a study of T cell responses to AZD1222 COVID-19 vaccine. Using immunoSEQ multiplex PCR, the repertoire was profiled, and TCRdb retains in-frame clones only, with some absent. The sample consists of 80,000 to 90,000 clones, approximately 89% of them appearing once. The input for sequencing was peripheral blood, taken on day 0 of MenACWY control vaccination. The receptors originated from an adult in good health.

The rearrangement joins TRBV10-1 to TRBJ1-2; D might be TRBD1 (5 bases). The V and J ends lost 8 bases and 0 bases respectively, with 13 bases between them. This CDR3 is 14 amino acids long. Germline assignment: CDR1 WNHNN and CDR2 SYGVQD (reference sequence). The CDR3 is CASPRQSSNYGYTF. CDR3 DNA sequence: TGCGCCAGCCCGAGACAGAGCTCTAACTATGGCTACACCTTC.

The rearrangement links TRBV7-2 to TRBJ2-5, with 8 bases aligning to TRBD2. The CDR3 has 15 amino acids. In germline, CDR1 is SGHTA, CDR2 FQGNSA. Trimming removed 5 bases from V and 6 bases from J; junction bases left unmatched: 11. The CDR3 DNA reads TGTGCCAGCAGCGGCGGACTAGCTTTTGGTCAGACCCAGTACTTC. It translates to CASSGGLAFGQTQYF.

V gene TRBV7-2 combines with J gene TRBJ1-6; 8 bases are shared with TRBD1. Unmatched junction bases numbered 1, after V lost 1 base and J lost 5 bases. The CDR3 loop spans 15 amino acids. CDR1 is SGHTA, CDR2 FQGNSA, per germline. The chain's CDR3 is CASSLVTGDNSPLHF. The CDR3, as DNA: TGTGCCAGCAGCTTAGTGACAGGGGATAATTCACCCCTCCACTTT.

The V call is TRBV2, the J call TRBJ2-3; possible D gene TRBD2, 6 bases. Germline assignment: CDR1 SNHLY and CDR2 FYNNEI. V gave up 6 bases and J gave up 2 bases, with 9 bases separating them. This CDR3 has 13 residues. The CDR3 nucleotides read TGTGCCAGCAGAGGGACTCTCACAGATACGCAGTATTTT. It encodes CASRGTLTDTQYF.

The genes are TRBV28 and TRBJ1-1; 9 nucleotides line up with TRBD1. With V trimmed by 5 bases and J by 0 bases, 7 bases remained unmatched. Germline CDR1 reads MDHEN; CDR2 reads SYDVKM. This CDR3 is built from 16 residues. CDR3 residues: CASSTGQGFMNTEAFF. The CDR3 bases are TGTGCCAGCAGTACCGGACAGGGGTTCATGAACACTGAAGCTTTCTTT.

This clone was detected once. The V call is TRBV2, the J call TRBJ2-5; perhaps TRBD2 as D (7 bases). The germline V gene encodes CDR1 SNHLY and CDR2 FYNNEI. Trimming removed 3 bases at V and 1 base at J, with 9 bases between. The CDR3 has 14 residues. The CDR3 nucleotides are TGTGCCAGCAGTGATGGGGGGGCCCAAGAGACCCAGTACTTC. It encodes CASSDGGAQETQYF.

This clone has a single count. The V gene is TRBV2, the J gene TRBJ2-7, with a tentative D call TRBD1 (7 bases). This CDR3 contains 13 residues. Trimming stripped 6 bases from V and 4 bases from J, with 13 bases between. Germline V gene lookup returns CDR1 SNHLY and CDR2 FYNNEI. The CDR3 DNA is TGTGCCAGCAGGGAACAGGGGAGGTACGAGCAGTACTTC. Amino acid sequence: CASREQGRYEQYF.

The chain carries TRBV5-1 and TRBJ2-7; TRBD2 is a possible D gene (6 bases). The CDR3 sequence is 13 residues long. CDR1 and CDR2 (germline): SGHRS, YFSETQ. V was trimmed by 5 bases and J by 1 base, leaving 10 bases between them. This CDR3 reads CASSQTRSYEQYF. The CDR3, as DNA: TGCGCCAGCAGTCAGACTAGATCCTACGAGCAGTACTTC.

There are a few counts of this clone. This CDR3 reads CASSQDGAVSYEQYF. The CDR3 DNA sequence: TGTGCCAGCAGCCAAGATGGGGCAGTTTCCTACGAGCAGTACTTC. This sequence joins TRBV4-2 and TRBJ2-7; tentative D call: TRBD1 (5 bases). Germline loops: CDR1 LGHNA, CDR2 YNFKEQ. Trimming took off 0 bases at V and 1 base at J, with 10 bases between the two ends. CDR3 size: 15 residues.

The count of this clone is one. The chain combines TRBV12-3 or TRBV12-4 with TRBJ2-5, with no clear D. The CDR3 sequence is 13 residues long. Trimming cost V 3 bases and J 2 bases, with 7 bases left between them. This chain's CDR3 is CASSFSEQETQYF. CDR3 DNA: TGTGCCAGCAGTTTTTCCGAACAAGAGACCCAGTACTTC.

The chain joins TRBV6-6 to TRBJ2-7, with 9 positions matching TRBD1. Germline CDR1 and CDR2: MNHNY and SVGAGI (reference sequence). Trimming removed 5 bases from V and 1 base from J; junction bases left unmatched: 6. The CDR3 sequence is 15 residues long. CDR3 residues: CASSGGQGGSYEQYF. DNA for the CDR3: TGTGCCAGCAGTGGGGGACAGGGCGGATCCTACGAGCAGTACTTC.

V gene TRBV7-8 combines with J gene TRBJ1-1, with 9 bases lining up with TRBD1. The V gene end was trimmed by 5 bases and the J gene end by 7 bases; junction bases not matched to a gene: 5. Germline assignment: CDR1 SGHVS and CDR2 FQNEAQ. This CDR3 has 13 residues. In DNA form, the CDR3 reads TGTGCCAGCAGCCCCGGACAGGGGCTTGAAGCTTTCTTT. Protein product: CASSPGQGLEAFF.

V and J are TRBV5-1 and TRBJ1-3; perhaps TRBD1 as D (5 bases). Trimming cost V 3 bases and J 0 bases, with 10 bases left between them. The CDR3 extends over 15 amino acids. Germline lookup yields CDR1 SGHRS and CDR2 YFSETQ. The CDR3 region is CASSSDSNSGNTIYF. The CDR3 DNA sequence: TGCGCCAGCAGCTCCGACAGTAACTCTGGAAACACCATATATTTT. Supplemented by reference TRBV5-1 and TRBJ1-3, the full variable domain reads KAGVTQTPRYLIKTRGQQVTLSCSPISGHRSVSWYQQTPGQGLQFLFEYFSETQRNKGNFPGRFSGRQFSNSRSEMNVSTLELGDSALYLCASSSDSNSGNTIYFGEGSWLTVV.

The rearrangement uses TRBV2 and TRBJ1-4; D unclear. Germline CDR1 is SNHLY and CDR2 is FYNNEI. Trimming left V 4 bases short and J 7 bases short, with 19 bases between. The CDR3 is made up of 16 amino acids. In nucleotides, the CDR3 is TGTGCCAGCAGTGGGAACCCTCCCCCCCAGAGTGAAAAACTGTTTTTT. It specifies CASSGNPPPQSEKLFF.

This chain uses TRBV6-5 with TRBJ1-6, with D uncertain. Germline V gives CDR1 MNHEY, CDR2 SVGAGI. The ends were cut back, 10 bases at V and 2 bases at J, with 9 bases in the middle. This CDR3 region has 13 residues. CDR3 nucleotides: TGTGCCACACAGAGGACCTATAATTCACCCCTCCACTTT. Translated: CATQRTYNSPLHF.

The chain has TRBV6-5 and TRBJ2-3; TRBD2 matches 11 bases. CDR1 MNHEY and CDR2 SVGAGI come from the germline V gene. The CDR3 is 15 residues long. Unmatched junction bases numbered 6, after V lost 6 bases and J lost 4 bases. CDR3 sequence reads: CASSISGGGADTQYF. The CDR3 bases are TGTGCCAGCAGCATTAGCGGGGGGGGCGCAGATACGCAGTATTTT.

The J gene is TRBJ2-1, the V gene TRBV6-5; 12 bases match TRBD2. After removal of 7 bases from V and 4 bases from J, the junction contained 2 bases not matched to a gene. The CDR3 totals 14 residues. CDR1 and CDR2 from the germline V gene are MNHEY and SVGAGI. CDR3: CASTLAGGYNEQFF. CDR3 nucleotides: TGTGCCAGCACACTAGCGGGGGGATACAATGAGCAGTTCTTC.

The CDR3 loop reads CASKPGTGSEKLFF. The DNA for the CDR3 is TGTGCCAGCAAGCCCGGGACAGGTTCTGAAAAACTGTTTTTT. The rearrangement uses TRBV2 and TRBJ1-4, with 8 bases that match TRBD1. The V gene's germline CDR1 is SNHLY and CDR2 FYNNEI. The CDR3 totals 14 residues. V gave up 7 bases and J gave up 7 bases; unmatched junction bases: 8.

The chain is built from TRBV3-1 (or the pseudogene TRBV3-2) and TRBJ2-1, with D unclear. This CDR3 is 16 amino acids long. V shed 1 base and J shed 0 bases, with 10 bases lying between them. CDR1 is LGHDT and CDR2 is YNNKEL in the germline V gene (reference sequence). CDR3 nucleotides: TGTGCCAGCAGCCAAGTTCCCGCGGACTCCTACAATGAGCAGTTCTTC. Its translation is CASSQVPADSYNEQFF.

The chain uses TRBV5-1 and TRBJ1-1, with a tentative D call TRBD1 (5 bases). The V and J ends lost 4 bases and 1 base respectively, with 11 bases between them. The CDR3 has 14 residues. Looked up from germline, CDR1 is SGHRS and CDR2 is YFSETQ. CDR3 coding DNA: TGCGCCAGCAGCCCGGGACCTCGGAACACTGAAGCTTTCTTT. It codes for CASSPGPRNTEAFF.

The chain combines TRBV5-6 with TRBJ2-2, with D tentatively TRBD1 or TRBD2 (5 bases each). Germline CDR1 SGHDT, CDR2 YYEEEE. V lost 0 bases, J lost 4 bases, and 10 bases lay in between. This CDR3 is built from 15 residues. This CDR3 reads CASSLGGAITGELFF. In DNA form, the CDR3 reads TGTGCCAGCAGCTTGGGAGGGGCGATCACCGGGGAGCTGTTTTTT.

The rearrangement joins TRBV5-1 to TRBJ1-1; 7 bases are a match to TRBD1. In germline, CDR1 is SGHRS, CDR2 YFSETQ. Trimming cost V 4 bases and J 1 base; bases outside gene matches: 1. CDR3 length: 13 amino acids. This CDR3 reads CASSRQGNTEAFF. The CDR3 region has the DNA TGCGCCAGCAGCCGACAGGGGAACACTGAAGCTTTCTTT.

The V call is TRBV7-2, the J call TRBJ2-1, with a possible D match to TRBD2 (5 bases). The germline V gene encodes CDR1 SGHTA and CDR2 FQGNSA. V lost 3 bases and J 4 bases, leaving 10 bases between the germline ends. This CDR3 region has 14 residues. The chain's CDR3 is CASSFSGIYNEQFF. In DNA, the CDR3 is TGTGCCAGCAGCTTTTCCGGGATTTACAATGAGCAGTTCTTC.

The chain combines TRBV6-5 with TRBJ1-1; no clear D gene. Germline V gives CDR1 MNHEY, CDR2 SVGAGI. The V gene lost 6 bases and the J gene lost 5 bases, with 10 bases spanning the gap. The CDR3 runs 12 residues. CDR3 nucleotide sequence: TGTGCCAGCAGGGCAGTAGGGACTGAAGCTTTCTTT. Residues: CASRAVGTEAFF.

The V gene is TRBV10-2, the J gene TRBJ1-2; no reliable D call. The CDR3 is 14 residues long. CDR1 and CDR2 from the germline V gene are WSHSY and SAAADI. V was clipped by 0 bases and J by 7 bases, with 12 bases between them. In DNA, the CDR3 is TGCGCCAGCAGTGAGTCTCAGCCTTGGGGTGGCTACACCTTC. This gives the protein CASSESQPWGGYTF.

The CDR3 DNA is TGTGCCAGCATGACCCAGGGGGGCACCGGGGAGCTGTTTTTT. Protein sequence: CASMTQGGTGELFF. V usage is TRBV6-4 and J usage is TRBJ2-2, with D perhaps matching TRBD1 (7 bases). Trimming pared 7 bases from V and 4 bases from J, leaving 13 bases between. This CDR3 has 14 amino acids. Germline loops: CDR1 MRHNA, CDR2 SNTAGT.

Turning to this clone: The same CDR3 is also encoded by other DNA sequences in this sample. The genes are TRBV28 and TRBJ1-6; 7 nucleotides match TRBD1. The length of the CDR3 is 15 residues. Per germline, CDR1 MDHEN and CDR2 SYDVKM. V trimming: 6 bases; J trimming: 7 bases; junction bases outside the gene matches: 9. The CDR3 sequence is CASSPTGTANSPLHF. DNA of the CDR3: TGTGCCAGCAGCCCAACCGGGACAGCAAATTCACCCCTCCACTTT.

Written as DNA, the CDR3 is TGCGCCAGCAGAATGAACACAGGGACCACAGACGAGCAGTACTTC. This codes for CASRMNTGTTDEQYF. The chain employs TRBV5-1 and TRBJ2-7, with D possibly being TRBD1 (6 bases). Germline V gives CDR1 SGHRS, CDR2 YFSETQ. V lost 5 bases to trimming and J lost 5 bases, with 20 bases between them. The CDR3 runs to 15 residues.

This clone appeared a few times. The V call is TRBV5-1, the J call TRBJ2-5, with D perhaps matching TRBD2 (6 bases). The ends were cut back, 2 bases at V and 0 bases at J, with 8 bases in the middle. The CDR3 runs to 14 residues. Germline CDR1 is SGHRS and CDR2 is YFSETQ. The CDR3 DNA reads as TGCGCCAGCAGCTTTAGCGGAAACCAAGAGACCCAGTACTTC. Protein: CASSFSGNQETQYF. The variable domain in full, with the rest retrieved from reference TRBV5-1 and TRBJ2-5, is KAGVTQTPRYLIKTRGQQVTLSCSPISGHRSVSWYQQTPGQGLQFLFEYFSETQRNKGNFPGRFSGRQFSNSRSEMNVSTLELGDSALYLCASSFSGNQETQYFGPGTRLLVL.

V is TRBV12-3 or TRBV12-4 and J is TRBJ1-1; a weak D match, TRBD1 (5 bases). The V gene lost 0 bases and the J gene lost 3 bases, with 5 bases spanning the gap. The CDR3 loop spans 13 amino acids. Here the CDR3 DNA reads TGTGCCAGCAGTTTAGCGGGGGACACTGAAGCTTTCTTT. This codes for CASSLAGDTEAFF.

Here the CDR3 reads CASSVGRDGSGYTF. CDR3 sequence (DNA): TGTGCCAGCAGTGTCGGCAGGGATGGATCCGGCTACACCTTC. The gene calls are TRBV27 and TRBJ1-2; perhaps TRBD1 as D (5 bases). V lost 5 bases and J lost 8, with 18 bases in between. CDR3 length: 14 residues. The germline gives CDR1 MNHEY, CDR2 SMNVEV (reference sequence).